The 26 T cell receptor beta chains below come from one sample, sequenced in a study of blood T cell repertoires in COVID-19. Sequenced by immunoSEQ multiplex PCR; TCRdb stores in-frame clones only, minus some. Among 140,000 or so clones listed, under 80% were seen once. The specimen was peripheral blood. All receptors derive from a man aged 55 to 70 with acute or convalescent COVID-19.

This chain connects TRBV30 to TRBJ1-5, with 9 nucleotides matching TRBD1. This CDR3 contains 12 residues. The V and J ends lost 5 bases and 7 bases, in that order; junction bases with no gene match: 3. Per the germline V gene, CDR1 is GTSNPN and CDR2 is SVGIG (reference sequence). CDR3 bases: TGTGCCTGGGGACAGGGGTTGCAGCCCCAGCATTTT. This translates into CAWGQGLQPQHF.

V usage is TRBV10-1 and J usage is TRBJ1-1, with 7 nucleotides matching TRBD1. The V segment lost 7 bases and the J segment 2 bases; nucleotides outside the gene matches: 7. This CDR3 has 14 amino acids. Germline lookup yields CDR1 WNHNN and CDR2 SYGVQD (reference sequence). CDR3 bases: TGCGCCAGCACCTCCGGGACAGCCAACACTGAAGCTTTCTTT. It translates to CASTSGTANTEAFF.

This sequence joins TRBV10-1 and TRBJ2-7; TRBD2 matches 9 bases. CDR1 is WNHNN, CDR2 SYGVQD, per germline (reference sequence). The V segment lost 3 bases and the J segment 2 bases; nucleotides outside the gene matches: 11. The CDR3 has 17 amino acids. This chain's CDR3 is CASSDPPGLAQPYEQYF. The CDR3 DNA reads as TGCGCCAGCAGTGATCCTCCAGGACTAGCGCAACCCTACGAGCAGTACTTC.

In its sample, this clone was seen a few times. The chain uses TRBV7-8 and TRBJ2-3; D is perhaps TRBD1 (5 bases). This CDR3 is built from 16 residues. Trimming stripped 0 bases from V and 1 base from J, with 11 bases between. Per germline, CDR1 SGHVS and CDR2 FQNEAQ. CDR3 region: CASSLALGVGTDTQYF. Written as DNA, the CDR3 is TGTGCCAGCAGCTTAGCTTTAGGGGTTGGCACAGATACGCAGTATTTT.

This clone was found a few times. V usage is TRBV7-6 and J usage is TRBJ2-3, with D unresolved. Per germline, CDR1 SGHVS and CDR2 FNYEAQ. The CDR3 loop spans 16 amino acids. V dropped 1 base and J dropped 0 bases, with 11 bases sitting between them. The CDR3 sequence is CASSLGIKASTDTQYF. The CDR3 nucleotides read TGTGCCAGCAGCTTAGGTATAAAAGCTAGCACAGATACGCAGTATTTT.

This chain connects TRBV7-8 to TRBJ1-4; TRBD1 is a possible D gene (5 bases). Germline V gene lookup returns CDR1 SGHVS and CDR2 FQNEAQ. This CDR3 has 15 residues. Trimming shortened V by 2 bases and J by 6 bases, and 13 bases separated the two germline ends. The CDR3 DNA follows: TGTGCCAGCAGCTTAACTCGGGGGGGGGATGAAAAACTGTTTTTT. Amino acids: CASSLTRGGDEKLFF.

This clone has only one observation. The CDR3 nucleotides are TGTGCCACCAGCAGGGACAGGGGAGGCAATGAGCAGTTCTTC. Translating gives CATSRDRGGNEQFF. This rearrangement joins TRBV15 to TRBJ2-1; 9 bases agree with TRBD1. The germline V gene encodes CDR1 LNHNV and CDR2 YYDKDF (reference sequence). This CDR3 contains 14 residues. The V segment lost 3 bases and the J segment 6 bases; nucleotides outside the gene matches: 3.

This clone was observed once. The gene calls are TRBV6-5 and TRBJ1-2, with D perhaps TRBD1 (5 bases). V shed 2 bases and J shed 8 bases, with 12 bases lying between them. Germline-derived CDR1 and CDR2 are MNHEY and SVGAGI. There are 13 residues in the CDR3. Here the CDR3 reads CASSYVPGWGYTF. CDR3 coding DNA: TGTGCCAGCAGTTACGTCCCAGGGTGGGGCTACACCTTC.

In nucleotides, the CDR3 is TGTGCCAGCAGTTTCAGTCTCTCGGGCAATGAGCAGTTCTTC. This translates into CASSFSLSGNEQFF. This chain joins TRBV27 and TRBJ2-1; D is ambiguous. This CDR3 region has 14 residues. Germline assignment: CDR1 MNHEY and CDR2 SMNVEV (reference sequence). Trimming left V 3 bases short and J 6 bases short, with 12 bases between.

This clone has only a few counts. This chain joins TRBV6-1 and TRBJ2-2; TRBD1 might be the D (6 bases). Germline CDR1 and CDR2: MNHNS and SASEGT. This CDR3 contains 15 residues. V was shortened by 2 bases and J by 2 bases, with 9 bases between the two germline ends. The CDR3 region is CASSENRANTGELFF. In DNA form, the CDR3 reads TGTGCCAGCAGTGAAAACAGGGCTAACACCGGGGAGCTGTTTTTT.

The chain joins TRBV19 to TRBJ2-2, with 11 bases aligning to TRBD2. J lost 3 bases, V lost 8 bases, and 5 bases had no gene match. Looked up from germline, CDR1 is LNHDA and CDR2 is SQIVND (reference sequence). CDR3 length: 15 amino acids. DNA for the CDR3: TGTGCCAGTGTCGGACTAGCGGGTTACACCGGGGAGCTGTTTTTT. Protein: CASVGLAGYTGELFF.

This chain joins TRBV19 and TRBJ2-4; possible D gene TRBD2, 7 bases. Per the germline V gene, CDR1 is LNHDA and CDR2 is SQIVND (reference sequence). CDR3 length: 15 amino acids. The ends were cut back, 0 bases at V and 10 bases at J, with 16 bases in the middle. The DNA for the CDR3 is TGTGCCAGTAGTATAGATCGGGGGGCCCTCCCTATTCAGTACTTC. This translates into CASSIDRGALPIQYF.

The chain has TRBV4-1 and TRBJ2-2, with a tentative D call TRBD2 (6 bases). V lost 0 bases and J 2 bases, leaving 13 bases between the germline ends. The CDR3 is 17 amino acids. The germline V gene has CDR1 MGHRA and CDR2 YSYEKL. The CDR3 coding sequence is TGCGCCAGCAGCCAAGACCCCGGGACTGGAAACACCGGGGAGCTGTTTTTT. It encodes CASSQDPGTGNTGELFF.

The J gene is TRBJ2-7, the V gene TRBV27; D unclear. Germline V gene data show CDR1 as MNHEY and CDR2 as SMNVEV (reference sequence). V was clipped by 2 bases and J by 4 bases, with 9 bases between them. The CDR3 totals 13 residues. For the CDR3, the DNA is TGTGCCAGCAGTTTAAGTGGCCAGTACGAGCAGTACTTC. Translating it yields CASSLSGQYEQYF.

This clone appeared many times. The chain joins TRBV18 to TRBJ1-2, with D unclear. CDR1 and CDR2 (germline): KGHSH, LQKENI. V was shortened by 2 bases and J by 4 bases, with 11 bases between the two germline ends. The CDR3 has 14 residues. The DNA of the CDR3 is TGTGCCAGCTCACCAACAGATAATAGCTATGGCTACACCTTC. Its protein product is CASSPTDNSYGYTF.

The J gene is TRBJ2-1, the V gene TRBV4-2; 7 positions agree with TRBD2. The CDR3 consists of 13 residues. Germline V gene sequence: CDR1 LGHNA, CDR2 YNFKEQ. The V gene end was trimmed by 1 base and the J gene end by 8 bases; junction bases not matched to a gene: 2. In DNA, the CDR3 is TGTGCCAGCAGCCAAGGCGCGGGGGATGAGCAGTTCTTC. This gives the protein CASSQGAGDEQFF.

V usage is TRBV24-1 and J usage is TRBJ2-3; weak D call: TRBD2 (5 bases). The CDR3 consists of 16 residues. Germline V gives CDR1 KGHDR, CDR2 SFDVKD. Trimming left V 0 bases short and J 3 bases short, with 12 bases between. CDR3 in DNA: TGTGCCACCAGTGATTTGGGGGAGAGAGGTACAGATACGCAGTATTTT. It specifies CATSDLGERGTDTQYF.

This chain links TRBV10-2 with TRBJ2-2, with no clear D. The CDR3 is 14 amino acids. Between the trimmed V and J ends, which lost 5 bases and 3 bases, there was a span of 10 bases. Germline values: CDR1 WSHSY, CDR2 SAAADI. CDR3 DNA: TGCGCCAGCAGTTCCCAGGCCTACACCGGGGAGCTGTTTTTT. Protein product: CASSSQAYTGELFF.

This clone was seen only once. V usage is TRBV30 and J usage is TRBJ1-2; 9 bases map to TRBD1. Trimming at V came to 4 bases and at J to 7 bases, leaving 7 bases not matched to a gene. The CDR3 has 13 residues. Germline CDR1 GTSNPN, CDR2 SVGIG (reference sequence). CDR3 DNA: TGTGCCTGGACCGCACAGGGGGCAGGTGGCTACACCTTC. The encoded protein is CAWTAQGAGGYTF.

J is TRBJ2-7 and V is TRBV3-1 (or the pseudogene TRBV3-2); D gene ambiguous. This CDR3 contains 11 residues. V was shortened by 6 bases and J by 7 bases, with 10 bases between the two germline ends. The V gene's germline CDR1 is LGHDT and CDR2 YNNKEL (reference sequence). CDR3 nucleotides: TGTGCCAGCAGAGGCCCCAGGGAGCAGTACTTC. Translating gives CASRGPREQYF.

The V gene is TRBV27, the J gene TRBJ2-5, with 8 positions matching TRBD2. CDR1 and CDR2 (germline): MNHEY, SMNVEV (reference sequence). The CDR3 contains 14 residues. V lost 2 bases to trimming and J lost 5 bases; unmatched junction nucleotides: 4. This CDR3 reads CASSLKREWETQYF. Written as DNA, the CDR3 is TGTGCCAGCAGTTTAAAGCGGGAGTGGGAGACCCAGTACTTC.

This chain joins TRBV19 and TRBJ2-4; D unclear. The ends were cut back, 3 bases at V and 15 bases at J, with 15 bases in the middle. CDR1 and CDR2 (germline): LNHDA, SQIVND (reference sequence). The CDR3 sequence is 12 residues long. CDR3 nucleotides: TGTGCCAGTAGTATTGGCAGGTCCGTATGGTACTTC. The encoded protein is CASSIGRSVWYF.

The chain recombines TRBV30 with TRBJ1-5; the match to TRBD1 covers 12 bases. The CDR3 is 15 residues long. The J segment lost 6 bases and the V segment lost 3 bases, leaving 6 bases of the junction unmatched. CDR1 GTSNPN and CDR2 SVGIG come from the germline V gene (reference sequence). The CDR3, as DNA: TGTGCCTGGAGCCCGGGACAGGGGGCAGGTCAGCCCCAGCATTTT. This codes for CAWSPGQGAGQPQHF.

The V gene is TRBV11-1, the J gene TRBJ1-3; TRBD1 might be the D (5 bases). CDR1 is SGHAT, CDR2 FQDESV, per germline (reference sequence). V gave up 4 bases and J gave up 0 bases, with 13 bases separating them. The CDR3 has 16 residues. The DNA for the CDR3 is TGTGCCAGCAGCTCAGGAGGGGAAAGCTCTGGAAACACCATATATTTT. This sequence encodes CASSSGGESSGNTIYF.

The J gene is TRBJ2-1, the V gene TRBV6-5, with 11 bases matching TRBD2. The J segment lost 2 bases and the V segment lost 4 bases, leaving 4 bases of the junction unmatched. The CDR3 is 16 amino acids. The germline CDR1 and CDR2 sequences are MNHEY and SVGAGI. This CDR3 reads CASSLRLAGTYNEQFF. The DNA of the CDR3 is TGTGCCAGCAGTTTAAGACTAGCGGGGACCTACAATGAGCAGTTCTTC.

The chain carries TRBV3-1 (or the pseudogene TRBV3-2) and TRBJ2-1; 11 bases are shared with TRBD2. The V segment lost 2 bases and the J segment 6 bases; nucleotides outside the gene matches: 6. This CDR3 is 16 amino acids long. The V gene's germline CDR1 is LGHDT and CDR2 YNNKEL (reference sequence). This chain's CDR3 is CASSQQLLAGGNEQFF. The CDR3 DNA reads as TGTGCCAGCAGCCAACAACTCCTAGCGGGAGGCAATGAGCAGTTCTTC.